This TCR beta chain is from a study of cytomegalovirus exposure and HLA in healthy donors. Primers: 60 Vbeta forward and 13 Jbeta reverse. The data were produced by immunoSEQ multiplex PCR, yet TCRdb's version contains in-frame clones alone and is incomplete. The sample has roughly 150,000 clones; 65% to 80% are singletons. From germline, CDR1 is GTSNPN and CDR2 SVGIG (reference sequence). The V and J ends lost 5 bases and 7 bases, in that order; junction bases with no gene match: 2. This CDR3 spans 13 amino acids. Findings of the study overall: The sole available immune exposure information was CMV serostatus.

About this clone: Its antigen is unidentified.

Source material: PBMCs. V gene TRBV30 combines with J gene TRBJ1-6, with 10 nucleotides matching TRBD1. The TCR sequence derives from a man in his forties in good health and CMV-seronegative. The CDR3 loop reads CAWAGQGNSPLHF. The CDR3, as DNA: TGTGCCTGGGCGGGACAGGGGAATTCACCCCTCCACTTT.